This TCR beta chain was sequenced in a study of T cells in Graves' hyperthyroidism and ophthalmopathy. About this clonotype: Possible read error: a much larger clone is one base away. Because it lacks the conserved phenylalanine or tryptophan at the end, this CDR3 is likely a read error.

The investigators amplified TCR beta CDR3 regions from RNA transcripts. Using the HTBI primer set, a first-round RT-PCR was run on the TCR CDR3. TCRdb passed the multiplex PCR reads through MiXCR, listing each CDR3 protein once. The sample holds about 560,000 distinct CDR3 sequences, about 15% seen once. The germline V and J ends were trimmed by 3 bases and 1 base, with 12 bases remaining between them. This CDR3 has 15 residues. CDR1 is SGHKS and CDR2 is YYEKEE in the germline V gene (reference sequence). Sequencing was carried out using blood. The receptor was derived from a woman aged 40 to 49 with Graves' hyperthyroidism. V gene TRBV5-5 combines with J gene TRBJ2-3; D is uncertain. The CDR3 loop reads CASSSAFGGTDTQYL. The CDR3 DNA reads as TGTGCCAGCAGCTCGGCCTTTGGGGGCACAGATACGCAGTATCTT.